This is a list of T cell receptor beta chains from one sample in a study of tumor-infiltrating lymphocytes in primary liver carcinoma. TCRdb re-analysed the multiplex PCR reads in MiXCR, keeping a single row per CDR3 protein. The sample lists about 180,000 distinct CDR3 sequences, about 60% seen once, with approximately 65% in the top ten. Sequenced sample: peripheral blood. The receptor set was obtained from a middle-aged man with primary liver carcinoma and hepatitis B virus infection. The conserved cysteine and the conserved F or W are not part of the CDR3 here. Each record gives: CDR3 length, V gene, D gene, J gene, CDR3 protein. A D gene is named only where the DNA matches it firmly.

len: 10
v_gene: TRBV11-2
d_gene: -
j_gene: TRBJ2-7
CDR3aa: ASSPDGYERY

len: 13
v_gene: TRBV7-8
d_gene: -
j_gene: TRBJ2-1
CDR3aa: ASTITEVAVNEQF

len: 10
v_gene: TRBV6-1
d_gene: -
j_gene: TRBJ1-1
CDR3aa: ASSESWSEAF

len: 12
v_gene: TRBV11-2
d_gene: TRBD2
j_gene: TRBJ2-5
CDR3aa: ASSFGLAAETRY

len: 15
v_gene: TRBV5-8
d_gene: TRBD2
j_gene: TRBJ2-7
CDR3aa: ASSLNSGSVSSYEQY

len: 16
v_gene: TRBV11-1
d_gene: TRBD2
j_gene: TRBJ2-3
CDR3aa: ASSYGLVGVASTDTQY

len: 13
v_gene: TRBV6-1
d_gene: TRBD2
j_gene: TRBJ2-1
CDR3aa: ASSDPGLGRNEQF

len: 10
v_gene: TRBV29-1
d_gene: -
j_gene: TRBJ2-7
CDR3aa: SVSLDSHEQY

len: 11
v_gene: TRBV5-1
d_gene: -
j_gene: TRBJ1-1
CDR3aa: ASNVTRNTEAF

len: 13
v_gene: TRBV11-2
d_gene: TRBD2
j_gene: TRBJ2-7
CDR3aa: ASSLELAGDYEQY

len: 12
v_gene: TRBV6-6
d_gene: -
j_gene: TRBJ1-6
CDR3aa: ASRGVGYNSPLH

len: 14
v_gene: TRBV4-2
d_gene: TRBD2
j_gene: TRBJ2-5
CDR3aa: ASSQELAGGPGTQY

len: 13
v_gene: TRBV6-1
d_gene: -
j_gene: TRBJ2-7
CDR3aa: ASIQGASTGYEQY

len: 15
v_gene: TRBV6-1
d_gene: -
j_gene: TRBJ2-1
CDR3aa: ASSPPSNRVFSNEQF

len: 13
v_gene: TRBV5-1
d_gene: TRBD2
j_gene: TRBJ2-7
CDR3aa: ASSWGTSGPNEQY

len: 11
v_gene: TRBV4-1
d_gene: -
j_gene: TRBJ2-7
CDR3aa: ASSQKIGYEQY

len: 11
v_gene: TRBV11-2
d_gene: -
j_gene: TRBJ2-7
CDR3aa: ASSPMDEGEQY

len: 12
v_gene: TRBV12-3/TRBV12-4
d_gene: -
j_gene: TRBJ2-7
CDR3aa: ASSWNRVTDEQY

len: 11
v_gene: TRBV5-1
d_gene: -
j_gene: TRBJ1-1
CDR3aa: ASSLERGSEAF

len: 12
v_gene: TRBV4-1
d_gene: TRBD1
j_gene: TRBJ2-7
CDR3aa: ASSRDSNYYEQY

len: 13
v_gene: TRBV6-5
d_gene: TRBD1
j_gene: TRBJ2-7
CDR3aa: ASSTGQGVSYEQY

len: 13
v_gene: TRBV10-1
d_gene: TRBD2
j_gene: TRBJ2-3
CDR3aa: ASSESAAGDETQY

len: 14
v_gene: TRBV28
d_gene: -
j_gene: TRBJ2-3
CDR3aa: ASNPPSAGLTDTQY

len: 13
v_gene: TRBV24-1
d_gene: -
j_gene: TRBJ1-2
CDR3aa: ATSDPSRGANGYT

len: 11
v_gene: TRBV12-3/TRBV12-4
d_gene: -
j_gene: TRBJ2-5
CDR3aa: ASSIQGRETQY

len: 13
v_gene: TRBV12-3/TRBV12-4
d_gene: TRBD1
j_gene: TRBJ2-5
CDR3aa: ASSSRDRGLETQY

len: 11
v_gene: TRBV6-2/TRBV6-3
d_gene: -
j_gene: TRBJ1-2
CDR3aa: ASRLGENYGYT

len: 15
v_gene: TRBV6-5
d_gene: -
j_gene: TRBJ2-2
CDR3aa: ASSYSPAVTNTGELF

len: 12
v_gene: TRBV4-1
d_gene: TRBD2
j_gene: TRBJ2-7
CDR3aa: ATSQYQLADEQY

len: 10
v_gene: TRBV29-1
d_gene: -
j_gene: TRBJ1-1
CDR3aa: SASVQLSEAF

len: 19
v_gene: TRBV5-6
d_gene: TRBD2
j_gene: TRBJ2-4
CDR3aa: AGRPARIVTGGELVKNIQY

len: 13
v_gene: TRBV11-2
d_gene: -
j_gene: TRBJ2-1
CDR3aa: ASSLLLLFYNEQF

len: 12
v_gene: TRBV6-1
d_gene: -
j_gene: TRBJ2-1
CDR3aa: ASSDFPGNNEQF

len: 13
v_gene: TRBV4-1
d_gene: TRBD2
j_gene: TRBJ2-7
CDR3aa: ASSQRLAGSYEQY

len: 13
v_gene: TRBV6-5
d_gene: TRBD2
j_gene: TRBJ2-7
CDR3aa: ASSYSFSGDYEQY

len: 13
v_gene: TRBV6-1
d_gene: TRBD2
j_gene: TRBJ2-5
CDR3aa: ASSRLAGGQETQY

len: 13
v_gene: TRBV6-5
d_gene: -
j_gene: TRBJ1-3
CDR3aa: ASSYMQATGNTIY

len: 11
v_gene: TRBV6-2/TRBV6-3
d_gene: -
j_gene: TRBJ2-1
CDR3aa: ASTLGPNNEQF

len: 14
v_gene: TRBV14
d_gene: TRBD2
j_gene: TRBJ2-7
CDR3aa: ASSQGMASGAYEQY

len: 11
v_gene: TRBV7-9
d_gene: -
j_gene: TRBJ1-1
CDR3aa: ATRGVARTEAF

len: 11
v_gene: TRBV28
d_gene: -
j_gene: TRBJ2-7
CDR3aa: ASSLGTSYEQY

len: 10
v_gene: TRBV10-3
d_gene: -
j_gene: -
CDR3aa: AISGAGDTQH

len: 14
v_gene: TRBV12-3/TRBV12-4
d_gene: -
j_gene: TRBJ2-3
CDR3aa: ASSSAPSQGPDTQY

len: 13
v_gene: TRBV11-2
d_gene: TRBD1
j_gene: TRBJ2-7
CDR3aa: ASSPQDRGPCEQY

len: 14
v_gene: TRBV7-8
d_gene: -
j_gene: TRBJ2-3
CDR3aa: ASSPGTAHFTDTQY

len: 12
v_gene: TRBV5-4
d_gene: -
j_gene: TRBJ2-5
CDR3aa: ASSLVENPETQY

len: 13
v_gene: TRBV4-1
d_gene: TRBD2
j_gene: TRBJ2-1
CDR3aa: ASSQNSGSGYEQF

len: 13
v_gene: TRBV4-1
d_gene: -
j_gene: TRBJ2-3
CDR3aa: ASSQEREPTDTQY

len: 12
v_gene: TRBV6-5
d_gene: TRBD1
j_gene: TRBJ1-6
CDR3aa: ASSQQGGDSPLH

len: 11
v_gene: TRBV29-1
d_gene: TRBD2
j_gene: TRBJ2-5
CDR3aa: SVENSGPPTQY

len: 13
v_gene: TRBV11-2
d_gene: -
j_gene: TRBJ2-7
CDR3aa: ASIAGGGRTYEQY

len: 12
v_gene: TRBV5-6
d_gene: -
j_gene: TRBJ2-5
CDR3aa: ASSLEGVQETQY

len: 11
v_gene: TRBV6-1
d_gene: -
j_gene: TRBJ2-1
CDR3aa: ASRPRGYNKQF

len: 11
v_gene: TRBV2
d_gene: TRBD2
j_gene: TRBJ2-7
CDR3aa: ASNPAGVYEQY

len: 12
v_gene: TRBV29-1
d_gene: TRBD2
j_gene: TRBJ2-7
CDR3aa: IVGSLAGGREKY

len: 11
v_gene: TRBV29-1
d_gene: -
j_gene: TRBJ2-7
CDR3aa: SVLQGSIYEQY

len: 11
v_gene: TRBV30
d_gene: -
j_gene: TRBJ2-1
CDR3aa: AWDRNSYNEQF

len: 10
v_gene: TRBV10-1
d_gene: -
j_gene: TRBJ2-3
CDR3aa: ASSGGPDTLY

len: 13
v_gene: TRBV6-5
d_gene: -
j_gene: TRBJ2-3
CDR3aa: ATGTRDSGLDTQY

len: 11
v_gene: TRBV10-1
d_gene: -
j_gene: TRBJ1-1
CDR3aa: ASSEDRNTEAF